What follows describes a single T cell receptor (beta chain). Its target is not known. Germline trimming cut 0 bases from V and 4 bases from J; bases unmatched to any gene: 6. The CDR3 runs to 16 residues. Germline V gives CDR1 SGDLS, CDR2 YYNGEE. This record comes from a study of T cell responses to AZD1222 COVID-19 vaccine. The method was immunoSEQ multiplex PCR; TCRdb's version includes in-frame clones alone and lacks a portion of them. The sample includes some 110,000 clones, roughly 82% of them seen just once. Whole-study results and caveats: Spike-wide coverage was observed for vaccine-associated CD4 TCRs, with dominant responses at 160-218 and 743-854.

This chain links TRBV9 with TRBJ2-1; TRBD2 agrees at 8 bases. This sequence was found in an adult in good health. The sequencing here drew on peripheral blood, taken on day 0 of AZD1222 vaccination. DNA of the CDR3: TGTGCCAGCAGCGTAGGGGTGTCTAGCGGGTACAATGAGCAGTTCTTC. This codes for CASSVGVSSGYNEQFF.